The 2 T cell receptor beta chains given below trace back to one sample, sequenced in a study of T cell responses to AZD1222 COVID-19 vaccine. Repertoires were generated with immunoSEQ multiplex PCR, while TCRdb's copy carries only in-frame clones and drops some. The sample includes under 150,000 clones, less than 95% of them seen just once. Specimen: peripheral blood, collected on day 0 of AZD1222 vaccination. These receptor sequences come from an adult in good health.

V and J are TRBV15 and TRBJ2-1; a weak D match, TRBD2 (5 bases). The CDR3 sequence is 16 residues long. The ends were cut back, 0 bases at V and 7 bases at J, with 16 bases in the middle. Germline loops: CDR1 LNHNV, CDR2 YYDKDF (reference sequence). The CDR3 protein is CATSRDRWEYGNEQFF. In DNA, the CDR3 is TGTGCCACCAGCAGAGATAGGTGGGAGTACGGGAATGAGCAGTTCTTC.

This sequence joins TRBV13 and TRBJ2-1; possible D gene TRBD2, 6 bases. With 5 bases removed from V and 5 bases from J, the gap between germline ends came to 13 bases. CDR1 is PRHDT and CDR2 is FYEKMQ in the germline V gene (reference sequence). The CDR3 has 14 residues. The DNA of the CDR3 is TGTGCCAGCAGCCCAAGTGCGGGGCACAATGAGCAGTTCTTC. This translates into CASSPSAGHNEQFF.